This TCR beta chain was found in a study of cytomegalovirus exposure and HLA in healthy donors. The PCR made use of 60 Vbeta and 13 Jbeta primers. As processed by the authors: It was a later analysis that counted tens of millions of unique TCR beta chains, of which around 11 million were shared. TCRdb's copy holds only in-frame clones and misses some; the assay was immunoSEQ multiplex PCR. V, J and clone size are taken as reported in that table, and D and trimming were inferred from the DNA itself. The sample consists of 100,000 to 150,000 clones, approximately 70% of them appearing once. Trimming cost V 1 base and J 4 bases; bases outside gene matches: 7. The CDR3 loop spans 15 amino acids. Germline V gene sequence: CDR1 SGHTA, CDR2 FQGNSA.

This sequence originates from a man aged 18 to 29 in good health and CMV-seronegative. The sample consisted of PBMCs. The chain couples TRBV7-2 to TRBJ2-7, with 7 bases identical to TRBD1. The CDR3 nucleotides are TGTGCCAGCAGCTTAGGGAAGACAGGGTTATACGAGCAGTACTTC. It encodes CASSLGKTGLYEQYF.